This T cell receptor beta chain came from a study of T-cell reconstitution after alpha-beta-depleted transplantation in children. The library targeted TCRbeta and was prepared with unique molecular identifiers. MiXCR was run by TCRdb on the PCR reads, yielding one entry per CDR3 protein. The table includes roughly 300,000 distinct CDR3 sequences, under 13% detected once. J lost 0 bases, V lost 1 base, and 7 bases had no gene match. The CDR3 runs 17 residues. Germline lookup yields CDR1 LGHDT and CDR2 YNNKEL (reference sequence). The receptor was derived from a human donor who donated a stem cell graft to a child with acute lymphoblastic leukemia. The chain uses TRBV3-1 and TRBJ1-1; 8 bases match TRBD1. The sequences come from PBMCs from the stem cell graft donor, collected from the stem cell graft. CDR3 DNA: TGTGCCAGCAGCCAAGGGACAGGGACGGGGGTGAACACTGAAGCTTTCTTT. This sequence encodes CASSQGTGTGVNTEAFF.